This TCR beta chain appears in the sequencing data of a study of blood T cells in healthy people across ages (dated by TCRdb to between 2015 and 2016). Context from the whole study: In model experiments, template switching captured roughly one uniquely barcoded TCR beta cDNA molecule for every two T cells. Age-related changes in TCR beta repertoire diversity were measured in the study by deep sequencing normalized with unique cDNA molecular identifiers. Donors were grouped into four age groups: young (average roughly 15 years), middle-aged (over 35), aged (approximately 67) and long-lived (around 82). Donors of different ages were randomly distributed across sequencing lanes to avoid experimental bias. For two donors (one aged 18 to 30 and one aged 80 or older), the study analyzed two additional independent replicas of 1 million unique cDNA reads from the same blood draw.

Libraries were constructed by 5' RACE. Instrument on record: Illumina HiSeq 2500. A second PCR of about 7 to 12 cycles was run with a J-beta primer mix and a sample-barcoded 5' primer. A unique molecular identifier was introduced onto each TCR beta cDNA molecule by a template-switch 5' adaptor carrying 12 random nucleotides. Each sample yielded at least 3 million CDR3-containing paired-end reads. First-strand cDNA synthesis was performed from all RNA using the Mint cDNA synthesis kit, with priming by a TRBC-specific oligonucleotide. After uracil-DNA glycosylase treatment, a first 18-cycle PCR used universal primers M1SS and BC2_uni_R on all cDNA. The study's own analysis went as follows. For normalization, 1 million high-quality reads, each with a distinct molecular identifier, were randomly selected from each sample. Reads sharing molecular identifiers were discarded rather than binned into consensus sequences. MiTCR, with a Q25 quality threshold and the strictest error-elimination algorithm, was used for CDR3 identification, clonotype clustering and error correction. A nonparametric unseen species model with Euler transformation was used to estimate a lower bound on total TCR beta diversity. The public reads were quality trimmed at Q25 with fastp and then assembled into clones with MiXCR by TCRdb, keeping productive beta chains. Duplicate CDR3 protein sequences are folded into a single record with the most common DNA and genes. These V and J calls originate from TCRdb's pipeline instead of the authors' own analysis. This sample lists about 1.8 million distinct CDR3 sequences; roughly 50% were detected once. The ten largest clones represent less than 2.5% of the sample.

Overall study results and their limits: Observed TCR beta diversity per million T cells fell roughly linearly with age, and a significant reduction was already apparent by age around 36. Because donor CMV infection status was unknown, age-related changes in expanded clonotypes were potentially confounded. Compared with the aged group, more naive CD4+ T cells, fewer expanded clones and increased TCR diversity were shown by the long-lived group, suggesting age selection. There was a strong correlation between observed TCR beta diversity and the percentage of naive T cells measured by flow cytometry. Bulk unsorted PBMC profiling prevented conclusive comparison of naive and antigen-experienced compartments. Estimates of total diversity based on one million sequenced T cells were considered lower bounds and underestimates.

Systemically healthy Caucasian individuals from Russia, around 39 in total and aged roughly 6 to 100 years, were included as donors. Each donor gave about 9.7 milliliters of peripheral blood, drawn into EDTA-treated Vacutainer tubes. Ficoll-Paque density-gradient centrifugation was used to isolate PBMCs, with at least 7 million per sample. Total RNA was extracted from PBMCs with Trizol reagent, with at least 6 micrograms obtained per sample. The percentages of naive CD45RAhigh/CD27high T cells were determined by flow cytometry on a PBMC aliquot from every donor. On this clonotype itself: Its antigen is currently not known. No quality values exist for individual bases; no much larger clone is one base distant.

The sequence came from a woman between 40 and 55 years old in good health. The sample taken for sequencing was blood.

The DNA is TGTGCCAGCAGACGTGGGGGGGGGCAAAATGAGCAGTTCTTC. Its product reads: CASRRGGGQNEQFF. The chain couples TRBV11-2 to TRBJ2-1; the best D guess is TRBD2, with 7 bases matching. There are 14 amino acids in the CDR3, from cysteine to phenylalanine inclusive. Only the CDR3 DNA is retained, 42 bases long and in frame from the first base. Looking up the germline V gene yields CDR1 SGHAT and CDR2 FQNNGV. Cut back by 6 bases and 7 bases, the V and J ends lie 16 bases apart.